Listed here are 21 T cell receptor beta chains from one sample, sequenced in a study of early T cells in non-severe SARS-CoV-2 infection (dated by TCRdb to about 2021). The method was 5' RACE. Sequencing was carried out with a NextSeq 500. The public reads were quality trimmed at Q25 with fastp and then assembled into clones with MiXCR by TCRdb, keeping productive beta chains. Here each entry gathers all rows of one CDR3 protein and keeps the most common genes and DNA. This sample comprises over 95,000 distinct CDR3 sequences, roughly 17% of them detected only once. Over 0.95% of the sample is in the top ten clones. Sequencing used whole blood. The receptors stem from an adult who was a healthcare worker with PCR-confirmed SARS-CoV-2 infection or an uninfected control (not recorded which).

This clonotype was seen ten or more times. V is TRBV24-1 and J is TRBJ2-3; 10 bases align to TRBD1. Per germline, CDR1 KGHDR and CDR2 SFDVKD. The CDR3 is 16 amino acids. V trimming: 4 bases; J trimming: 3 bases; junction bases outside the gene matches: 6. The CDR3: CATSESGTGETDTQYF. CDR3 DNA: TGTGCCACCAGTGAGTCCGGGACAGGGGAAACAGATACGCAGTATTTT.

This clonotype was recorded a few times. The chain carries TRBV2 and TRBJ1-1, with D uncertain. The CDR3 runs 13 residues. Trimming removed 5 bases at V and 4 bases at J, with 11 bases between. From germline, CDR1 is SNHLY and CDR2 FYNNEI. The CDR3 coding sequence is TGTGCCAGCAGTTCCGGCAGACCCACTGAAGCTTTCTTT. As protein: CASSSGRPTEAFF.

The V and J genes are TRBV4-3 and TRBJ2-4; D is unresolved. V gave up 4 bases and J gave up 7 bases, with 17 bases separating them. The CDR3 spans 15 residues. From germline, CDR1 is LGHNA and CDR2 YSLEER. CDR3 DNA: TGCGCCAGCAGCCCGTCGGATCACGGTGCCAACATTCAGTACTTC. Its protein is CASSPSDHGANIQYF.

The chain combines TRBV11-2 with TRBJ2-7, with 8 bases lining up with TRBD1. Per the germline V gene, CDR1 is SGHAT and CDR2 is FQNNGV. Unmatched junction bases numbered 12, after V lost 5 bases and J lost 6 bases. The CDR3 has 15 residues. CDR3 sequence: CASSRTDRGISEQYF. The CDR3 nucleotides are TGTGCCAGCAGCCGCACTGACAGGGGAATCTCCGAGCAGTACTTC.

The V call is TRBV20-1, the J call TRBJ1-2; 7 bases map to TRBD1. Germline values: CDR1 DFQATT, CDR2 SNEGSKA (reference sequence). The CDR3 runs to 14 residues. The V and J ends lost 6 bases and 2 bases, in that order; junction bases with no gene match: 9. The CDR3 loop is CSATGTENNYGYTF. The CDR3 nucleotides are TGCAGTGCAACTGGGACAGAAAACAACTATGGCTACACCTTC.

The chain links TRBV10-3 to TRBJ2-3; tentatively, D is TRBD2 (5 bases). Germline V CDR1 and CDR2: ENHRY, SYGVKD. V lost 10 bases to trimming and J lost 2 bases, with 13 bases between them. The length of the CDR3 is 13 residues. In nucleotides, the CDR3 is TGTGCCACCCAAGAGGGTTCCACAGATACGCAGTATTTT. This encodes CATQEGSTDTQYF.

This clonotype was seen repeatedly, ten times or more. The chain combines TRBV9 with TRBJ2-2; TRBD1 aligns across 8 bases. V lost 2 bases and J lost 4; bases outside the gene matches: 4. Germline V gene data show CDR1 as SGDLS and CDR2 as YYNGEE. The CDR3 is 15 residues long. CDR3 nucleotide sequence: TGTGCCAGCAGCGTTACGGACAGGGCCACCGGGGAGCTGTTTTTT. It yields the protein CASSVTDRATGELFF.

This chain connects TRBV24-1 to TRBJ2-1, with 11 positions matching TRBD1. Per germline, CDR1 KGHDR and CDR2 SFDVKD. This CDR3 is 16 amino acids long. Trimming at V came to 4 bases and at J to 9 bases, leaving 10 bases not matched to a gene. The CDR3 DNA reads TGTGCCACCAGTGAACACGGACAGGGGGCCAGGGGTGAGCAGTTCTTC. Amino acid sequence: CATSEHGQGARGEQFF.

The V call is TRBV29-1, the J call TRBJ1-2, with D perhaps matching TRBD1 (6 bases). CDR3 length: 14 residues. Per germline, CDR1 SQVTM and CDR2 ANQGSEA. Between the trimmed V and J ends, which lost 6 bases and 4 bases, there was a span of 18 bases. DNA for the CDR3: TGCAGCGTCCCGGGACACCGACTAGGCTATGGCTACACCTTC. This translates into CSVPGHRLGYGYTF.

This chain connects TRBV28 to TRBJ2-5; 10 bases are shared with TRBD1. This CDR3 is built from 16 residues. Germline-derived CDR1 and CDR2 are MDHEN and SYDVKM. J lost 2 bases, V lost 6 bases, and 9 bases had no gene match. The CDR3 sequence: CASRTPGQGTQETQYF. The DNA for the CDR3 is TGTGCCAGCAGGACACCGGGACAGGGGACTCAAGAGACCCAGTACTTC. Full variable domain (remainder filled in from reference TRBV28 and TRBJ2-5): DVKVTQSSRYLVKRTGEKVFLECVQDMDHENMFWYRQDPGLGLRLIYFSYDVKMKEKGDIPEGYSVSREKKERFSLILESASTNQTSMYLCASRTPGQGTQETQYFGPGTRLLVL.

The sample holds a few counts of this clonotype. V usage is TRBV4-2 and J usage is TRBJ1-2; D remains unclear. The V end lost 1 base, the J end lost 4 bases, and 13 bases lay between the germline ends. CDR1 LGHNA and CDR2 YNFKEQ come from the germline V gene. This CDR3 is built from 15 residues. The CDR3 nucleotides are TGTGCCAGCAGCCAAGTGGTTGGCGGCCTCTATGGCTACACCTTC. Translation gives CASSQVVGGLYGYTF.

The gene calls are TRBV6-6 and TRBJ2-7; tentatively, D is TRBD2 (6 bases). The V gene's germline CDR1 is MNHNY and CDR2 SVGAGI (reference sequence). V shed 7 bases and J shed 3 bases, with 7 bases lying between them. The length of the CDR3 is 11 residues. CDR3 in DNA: TGTGCCAGCATGGGGGGCTACGAGCAGTACTTC. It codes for CASMGGYEQYF.

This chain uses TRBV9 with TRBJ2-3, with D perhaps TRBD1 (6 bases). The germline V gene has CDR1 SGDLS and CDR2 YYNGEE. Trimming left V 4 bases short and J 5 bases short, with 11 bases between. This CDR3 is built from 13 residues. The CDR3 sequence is CASSPQGGDTQYF. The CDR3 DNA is TGTGCCAGCAGCCCCCAAGGGGGAGATACGCAGTATTTT. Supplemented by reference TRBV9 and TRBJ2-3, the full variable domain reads DSGVTQTPKHLITATGQRVTLRCSPRSGDLSVYWYQQSLDQGLQFLIQYYNGEERAKGNILERFSAQQFPDLHSELNLSSLELGDSALYFCASSPQGGDTQYFGPGTRLTVL.

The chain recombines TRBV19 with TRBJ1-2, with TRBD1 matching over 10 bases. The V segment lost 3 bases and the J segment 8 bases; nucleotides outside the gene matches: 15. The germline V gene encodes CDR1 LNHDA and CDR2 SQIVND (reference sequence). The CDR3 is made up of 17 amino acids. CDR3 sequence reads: CASSIARTAGTGDGYTF. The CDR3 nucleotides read TGTGCCAGTAGTATCGCCCGTACCGCCGGGACAGGGGACGGCTACACCTTC.

The DNA for the CDR3 is TGCAGCGTTGGATACGACAGGGTCGAGCAGTACTTC. Translating gives CSVGYDRVEQYF. This chain joins TRBV29-1 and TRBJ2-7; 7 bases are shared with TRBD1. The junction had 6 bases not matched to a gene; V was cut back by 4 bases and J by 6 bases. The CDR3 has 12 amino acids. The germline V gene encodes CDR1 SQVTM and CDR2 ANQGSEA.

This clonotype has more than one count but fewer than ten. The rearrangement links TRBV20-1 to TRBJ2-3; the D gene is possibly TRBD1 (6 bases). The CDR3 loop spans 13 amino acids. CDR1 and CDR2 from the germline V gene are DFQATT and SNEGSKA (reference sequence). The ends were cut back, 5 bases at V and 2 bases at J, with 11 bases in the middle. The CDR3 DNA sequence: TGCAGTGCTTCCGGACAGTCCACAGATACGCAGTATTTT. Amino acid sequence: CSASGQSTDTQYF.

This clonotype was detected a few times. CDR3 coding DNA: TGTGCCAGCAGCTTATTGGGGCTCACAGATACGCAGTATTTT. It translates to CASSLLGLTDTQYF. The rearrangement links TRBV7-2 to TRBJ2-3; tentatively, D is TRBD1 (5 bases). CDR1 and CDR2 from the germline V gene are SGHTA and FQGNSA. The CDR3 is made up of 14 amino acids. Trimming cost V 2 bases and J 2 bases, with 8 bases left between them.

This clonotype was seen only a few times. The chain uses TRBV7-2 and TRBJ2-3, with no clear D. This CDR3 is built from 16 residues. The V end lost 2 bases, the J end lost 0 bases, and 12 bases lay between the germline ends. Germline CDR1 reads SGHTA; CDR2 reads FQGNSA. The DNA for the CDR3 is TGTGCCAGCAGCTTATCAGTAACCACTAGCACAGATACGCAGTATTTT. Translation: CASSLSVTTSTDTQYF.

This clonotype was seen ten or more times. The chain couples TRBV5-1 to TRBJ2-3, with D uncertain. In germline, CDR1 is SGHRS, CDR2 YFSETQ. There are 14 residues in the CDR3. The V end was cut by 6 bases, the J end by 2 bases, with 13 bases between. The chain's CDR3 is CASNPDRPTDTQYF. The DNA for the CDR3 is TGCGCCAGCAACCCGGACCGCCCCACAGATACGCAGTATTTT.

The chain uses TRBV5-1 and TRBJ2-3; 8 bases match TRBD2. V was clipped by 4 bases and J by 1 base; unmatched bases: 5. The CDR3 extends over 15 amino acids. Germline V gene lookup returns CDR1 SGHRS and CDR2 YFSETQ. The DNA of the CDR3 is TGCGCCAGCAGCCTCGGACTAGCCCGCACAGATACGCAGTATTTT. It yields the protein CASSLGLARTDTQYF.

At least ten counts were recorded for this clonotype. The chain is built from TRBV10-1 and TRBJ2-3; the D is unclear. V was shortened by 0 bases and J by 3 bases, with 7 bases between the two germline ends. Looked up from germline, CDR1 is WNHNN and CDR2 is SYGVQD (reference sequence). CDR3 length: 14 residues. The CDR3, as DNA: TGCGCCAGCAGTGAGTCGAGACAAACAGATACGCAGTATTTT. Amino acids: CASSESRQTDTQYF.